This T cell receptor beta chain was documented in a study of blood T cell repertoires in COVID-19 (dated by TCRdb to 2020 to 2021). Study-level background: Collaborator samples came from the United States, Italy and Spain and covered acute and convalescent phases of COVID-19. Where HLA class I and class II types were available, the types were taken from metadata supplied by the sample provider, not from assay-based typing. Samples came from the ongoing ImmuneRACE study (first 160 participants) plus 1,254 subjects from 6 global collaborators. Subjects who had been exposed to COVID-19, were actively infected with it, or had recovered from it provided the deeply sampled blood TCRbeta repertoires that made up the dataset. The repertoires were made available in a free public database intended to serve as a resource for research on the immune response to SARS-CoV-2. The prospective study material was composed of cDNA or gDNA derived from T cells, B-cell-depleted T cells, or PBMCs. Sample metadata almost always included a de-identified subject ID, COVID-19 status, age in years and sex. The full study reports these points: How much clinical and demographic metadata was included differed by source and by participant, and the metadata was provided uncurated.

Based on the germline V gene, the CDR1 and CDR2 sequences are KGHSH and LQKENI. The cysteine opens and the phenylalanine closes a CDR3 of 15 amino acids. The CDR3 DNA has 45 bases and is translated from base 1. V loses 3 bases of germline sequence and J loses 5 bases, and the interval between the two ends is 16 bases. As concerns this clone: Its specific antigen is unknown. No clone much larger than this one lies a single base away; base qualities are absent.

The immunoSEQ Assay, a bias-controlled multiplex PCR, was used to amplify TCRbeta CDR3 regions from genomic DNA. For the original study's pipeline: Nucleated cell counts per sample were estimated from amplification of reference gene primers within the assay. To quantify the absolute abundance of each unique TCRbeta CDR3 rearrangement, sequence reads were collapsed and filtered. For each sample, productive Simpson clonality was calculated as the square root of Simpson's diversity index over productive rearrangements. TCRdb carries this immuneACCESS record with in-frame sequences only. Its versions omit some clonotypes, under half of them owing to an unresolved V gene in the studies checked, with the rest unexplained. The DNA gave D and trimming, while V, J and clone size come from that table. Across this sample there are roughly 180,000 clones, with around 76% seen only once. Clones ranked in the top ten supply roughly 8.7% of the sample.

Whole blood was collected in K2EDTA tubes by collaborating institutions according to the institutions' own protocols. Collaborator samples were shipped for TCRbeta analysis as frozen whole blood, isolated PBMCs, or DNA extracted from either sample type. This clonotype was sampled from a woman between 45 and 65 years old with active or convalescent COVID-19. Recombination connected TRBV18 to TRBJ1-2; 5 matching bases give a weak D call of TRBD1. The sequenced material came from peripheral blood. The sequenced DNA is TGTGCCAGCTCACCTGGGACTTTGATAGGGTATGGCTACACCTTC. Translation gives CASSPGTLIGYGYTF.